The T cell receptor (beta chain) under discussion was sequenced for a study of shared clonotypes between healthy human individuals. Libraries were prepared by immunoSEQ multiplex PCR; TCRdb keeps only in-frame clonotypes and omits some of them. There are roughly 2 million clones in the sample; 85% to 95% occur only once, and approximately 1.2% lies in the top ten. Positive CCR7 selection of CD45RO-negative cells yielded the naive CD8 cells, and terminally differentiated effector memory CD45RA+ cells were excluded. The sequenced sample consisted of naive CD8+ T cells sorted from blood. This receptor was obtained from a man aged 18 to 29 in good health.

This chain's CDR3 is CASSSREQAGNTGELFF. The CDR3 DNA is TGTGCCAGCAGCTCCCGTGAACAGGCCGGGAACACCGGGGAGCTGTTTTTT. The V call is TRBV7-9, the J call TRBJ2-2; the D gene is possibly TRBD1 (5 bases). The length of the CDR3 is 17 residues. Looked up from germline, CDR1 is SEHNR and CDR2 is FQNEAQ (reference sequence). V was pared by 4 bases and J by 1 base, with 16 bases between.